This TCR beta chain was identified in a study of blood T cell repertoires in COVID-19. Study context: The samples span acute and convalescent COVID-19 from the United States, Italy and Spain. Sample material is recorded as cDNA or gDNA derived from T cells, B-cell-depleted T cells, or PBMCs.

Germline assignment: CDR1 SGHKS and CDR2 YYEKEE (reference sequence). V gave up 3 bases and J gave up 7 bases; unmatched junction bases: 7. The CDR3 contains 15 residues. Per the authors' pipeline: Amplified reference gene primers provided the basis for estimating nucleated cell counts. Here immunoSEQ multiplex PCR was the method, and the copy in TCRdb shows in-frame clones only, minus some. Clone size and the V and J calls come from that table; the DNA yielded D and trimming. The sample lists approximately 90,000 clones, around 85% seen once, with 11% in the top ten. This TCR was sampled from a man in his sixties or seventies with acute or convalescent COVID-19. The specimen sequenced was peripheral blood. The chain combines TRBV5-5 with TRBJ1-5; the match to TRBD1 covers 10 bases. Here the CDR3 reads CASSWDRGGRQPQHF. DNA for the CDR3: TGTGCCAGCAGCTGGGACAGGGGCGGAAGGCAGCCCCAGCATTTT.